The 19 T cell receptor beta chains given below trace back to one sample, sequenced in a study of human T cells and chemical hapten exposure. TCRdb re-called the RACE reads with MiXCR, one entry per CDR3 protein. This table has roughly 43,000 distinct CDR3 sequences, approximately 10% appearing once. Regarding time point: patch test 2, 6 weeks after DPC sensitization. The sample's treatment: therapeutic diphenylcyclopropenone sensitization with weekly scalp DPC. Unfractionated whole blood was the source of the extracted total RNA. The sample was whole blood, taken in connection with sensitization to the hapten diphenylcyclopropenone (DPC). These receptors were obtained from a woman younger than 45 with alopecia areata. Some clones in this sample may be carry-over from other donors' samples.

This clonotype was counted a few times. The chain is built from TRBV6-2 or TRBV6-3 and TRBJ2-7; D remains unclear. The ends were cut back, 7 bases at V and 6 bases at J, with 13 bases in the middle. Germline-derived CDR1 and CDR2 are MNHEY and SVGEGT. This CDR3 is 12 amino acids long. The CDR3 region has the DNA TGTGCCAGCACTACTACCTGGGCCGAGCAGTACTTC. Translated, it gives CASTTTWAEQYF.

This clonotype showed up just a few times. The chain has TRBV5-4 and TRBJ2-5, with TRBD1 as a possible D gene (6 bases). In germline, CDR1 is SGHNT, CDR2 YYREEE (reference sequence). V shed 4 bases and J shed 7 bases, with 20 bases lying between them. The CDR3 is made up of 15 amino acids. The CDR3 here is CASSQKQGPKGTQYF. The CDR3 DNA is TGTGCCAGCAGCCAGAAACAGGGACCGAAAGGGACCCAGTACTTC. Full variable domain (missing parts from reference TRBV5-4 and TRBJ2-5): ETGVTQSPTHLIKTRGQQVTLRCSSQSGHNTVSWYQQALGQGPQFIFQYYREEENGRGNFPPRFSGLQFPNYSSELNVNALELDDSALYLCASSQKQGPKGTQYFGPGTRLLVL.

A few counts support this clonotype. The V and J genes are TRBV2 and TRBJ2-7; 10 bases agree with TRBD1. The CDR3 runs 14 residues. Germline V gene sequence: CDR1 SNHLY, CDR2 FYNNEI. V lost 8 bases and J lost 1; bases outside the gene matches: 5. This CDR3 reads CASGRDRGSYEQYF. In nucleotides, the CDR3 is TGTGCCAGCGGCCGGGACAGGGGATCCTACGAGCAGTACTTC.

This clonotype was observed many times. The chain has TRBV4-2 and TRBJ2-7, with D uncertain. This CDR3 is 13 amino acids long. In germline, CDR1 is LGHNA, CDR2 YNFKEQ. Deletions cut 0 bases from V and 4 bases from J, with 7 bases between. The DNA for the CDR3 is TGTGCCAGCAGCCAAGATTTGCCATACGAGCAGTACTTC. Translating gives CASSQDLPYEQYF.

This clonotype was counted at least ten times. The chain uses TRBV3-1 and TRBJ2-1; TRBD1 agrees at 7 bases. The V gene's germline CDR1 is LGHDT and CDR2 YNNKEL (reference sequence). CDR3 length equals 15 residues. Germline trimming cut 4 bases from V and 2 bases from J; bases unmatched to any gene: 5. The CDR3 region has the DNA TGTGCCAGCAGCCTGAGACAGGGAACCTACAATGAGCAGTTCTTC. Residues: CASSLRQGTYNEQFF.

This chain uses TRBV3-1 with TRBJ2-1, with TRBD2 matching 10 bases. CDR1 and CDR2 from the germline V gene are LGHDT and YNNKEL (reference sequence). Unmatched junction bases numbered 6, after V lost 4 bases and J lost 6 bases. The CDR3 totals 15 residues. The CDR3 nucleotides read TGTGCCAGCAGCCTACTAAGCGGGGGGGTCAATGAGCAGTTCTTC. Translating it yields CASSLLSGGVNEQFF.

The rearrangement uses TRBV4-1 and TRBJ2-7; D is uncertain. Germline loops: CDR1 MGHRA, CDR2 YSYEKL. V was trimmed by 4 bases and J by 2 bases, leaving 18 bases between them. CDR3 size: 16 residues. The CDR3: CASSRDVNPRTYEQYF. The CDR3 nucleotides read TGCGCCAGCAGCCGCGACGTCAATCCCCGTACCTACGAGCAGTACTTC.

This clonotype was seen at least ten times. The chain couples TRBV7-8 to TRBJ1-6; 10 positions match TRBD1. Looked up from germline, CDR1 is SGHVS and CDR2 is FQNEAQ. The V and J ends lost 5 bases and 9 bases, in that order; junction bases with no gene match: 7. This CDR3 is built from 15 residues. The CDR3 protein is CASSPRQGAFSPLHF. DNA for the CDR3: TGTGCCAGCAGCCCGCGACAGGGGGCTTTTTCACCCCTCCACTTT.

This clonotype was counted at least ten times. J is TRBJ2-3 and V is TRBV7-3; 14 positions match TRBD2. V trimming: 4 bases; J trimming: 4 bases; junction bases outside the gene matches: 10. This CDR3 is 18 amino acids long. Germline CDR1 and CDR2: SGHTA and FQGTGA. In DNA form, the CDR3 reads TGTGCCAGCAGCTCACGCCAGACTAGCGGGGGGGTACCAGATACGCAGTATTTT. Its protein is CASSSRQTSGGVPDTQYF.

J is TRBJ1-5 and V is TRBV5-1; D might be TRBD1 (6 bases). The ends were cut back, 4 bases at V and 0 bases at J, with 11 bases in the middle. Germline V gives CDR1 SGHRS, CDR2 YFSETQ. The CDR3 has 15 amino acids. As DNA, the CDR3 is TGCGCCAGCAGCCCGGACAGTTATAGCAATCAGCCCCAGCATTTT. This encodes CASSPDSYSNQPQHF.

There are many counts of this clonotype. This chain connects TRBV4-3 to TRBJ1-1, with D unclear. The germline CDR1 and CDR2 sequences are LGHNA and YSLEER. V was shortened by 4 bases and J by 3 bases, with 12 bases between the two germline ends. There are 14 residues in the CDR3. CDR3 in DNA: TGCGCCAGCAGCCCATACCCCCCATACACTGAAGCTTTCTTT. As protein: CASSPYPPYTEAFF.

This clonotype is classed as large (0.1 to 1%). The chain has TRBV13 and TRBJ1-2; D gene ambiguous. Germline V gene lookup returns CDR1 PRHDT and CDR2 FYEKMQ (reference sequence). V was shortened by 2 bases and J by 1 base, with 8 bases between the two germline ends. The CDR3 runs to 14 residues. In nucleotides, the CDR3 is TGTGCCAGCAGCTTATCTCGGGATAACTATGGCTACACCTTC. This gives the protein CASSLSRDNYGYTF. The variable domain in full, completed from reference TRBV13 and TRBJ1-2, reads AAGVIQSPRHLIKEKRETATLKCYPIPRHDTVYWYQQGPGQDPQFLISFYEKMQSDKGSIPDRFSAQQFSDYHSELNMSSLELGDSALYFCASSLSRDNYGYTFGSGTRLTVV.

The table lists this clonotype with a few counts. The V and J genes are TRBV12-3 or TRBV12-4 and TRBJ2-4; a weak D match, TRBD1 (6 bases). This CDR3 spans 14 amino acids. With 7 bases removed from V and 7 bases from J, the gap between germline ends came to 17 bases. The chain's CDR3 is CASTIQGMGNIQYF. The CDR3, as DNA: TGTGCCAGCACCATACAGGGCATGGGGAACATTCAGTACTTC.

V and J are TRBV29-1 and TRBJ2-7, with D possibly TRBD2 on 5 matching bases. Between the trimmed V and J ends, which lost 3 bases and 0 bases, there was a span of 21 bases. The CDR3 consists of 17 residues. Germline V gives CDR1 SQVTM, CDR2 ANQGSEA. The CDR3 loop is CSVEVGFYGVPSYEQYF. In nucleotides, the CDR3 is TGCAGCGTTGAGGTTGGCTTTTACGGGGTCCCCTCCTACGAGCAGTACTTC.

This clonotype occurred many times. The genes are TRBV2 and TRBJ2-1; 8 positions match TRBD1. With V trimmed by 5 bases and J by 5 bases, 8 bases remained unmatched. The CDR3 is 15 residues long. CDR1 and CDR2 from the germline V gene are SNHLY and FYNNEI. CDR3 residues: CASSRWTGTDNEQFF. The CDR3 DNA is TGTGCCAGCAGTCGATGGACAGGGACAGACAATGAGCAGTTCTTC.

This clonotype is deemed medium-sized (0.01 to 0.1%). The chain links TRBV7-9 to TRBJ2-5, with D possibly being TRBD2 (7 bases). Germline lookup yields CDR1 SEHNR and CDR2 FQNEAQ (reference sequence). CDR3 length: 13 residues. V was clipped by 5 bases and J by 4 bases, with 11 bases between them. CDR3 amino acids: CASSPRGPETQYF. The CDR3, as DNA: TGTGCCAGCAGCCCGCGGGGGCCAGAGACCCAGTACTTC.

This clonotype was seen a handful of times. This sequence joins TRBV6-6 and TRBJ1-3; D call uncertain. V dropped 0 bases and J dropped 4 bases, with 16 bases sitting between them. CDR3 length: 17 amino acids. From germline, CDR1 is MNHNY and CDR2 SVGAGI (reference sequence). CDR3: CASSYSSQRFAGNTIYF. CDR3 bases: TGTGCCAGCAGTTACTCGAGTCAGAGGTTTGCAGGAAACACCATATATTTT.

The rearrangement joins TRBV5-5 to TRBJ2-4, with a weak D call TRBD2 (6 bases). V lost 7 bases to trimming and J lost 4 bases, with 18 bases between them. The CDR3 spans 15 residues. Per germline, CDR1 SGHKS and CDR2 YYEKEE (reference sequence). The DNA for the CDR3 is TGTGCCAGCGTCCCCCTGGGGGGTTTGAAAAACATTCAGTACTTC. Protein sequence: CASVPLGGLKNIQYF.

This chain joins TRBV20-1 and TRBJ1-5, with D possibly TRBD1 on 5 matching bases. The CDR3 covers 13 residues. Germline CDR1 DFQATT, CDR2 SNEGSKA (reference sequence). The V and J ends lost 3 bases and 5 bases respectively, with 11 bases between them. CDR3 DNA: TGCAGTGCTAGTATGGGGGATTATCAGCCCCAGCATTTT. Amino acids: CSASMGDYQPQHF.